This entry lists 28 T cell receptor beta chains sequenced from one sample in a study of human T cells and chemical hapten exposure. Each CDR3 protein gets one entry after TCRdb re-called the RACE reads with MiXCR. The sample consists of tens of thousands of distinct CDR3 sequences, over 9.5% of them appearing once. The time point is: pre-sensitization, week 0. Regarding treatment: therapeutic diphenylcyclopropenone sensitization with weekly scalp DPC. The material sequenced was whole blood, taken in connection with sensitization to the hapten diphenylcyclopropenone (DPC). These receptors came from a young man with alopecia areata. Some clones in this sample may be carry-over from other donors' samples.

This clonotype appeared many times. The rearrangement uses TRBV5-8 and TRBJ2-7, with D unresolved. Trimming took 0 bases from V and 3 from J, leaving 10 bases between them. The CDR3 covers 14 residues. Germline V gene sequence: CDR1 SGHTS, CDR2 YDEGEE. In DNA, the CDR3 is TGTGCCAGCAGCTTGGTTCAGGCGAACTACGAGCAGTACGTC. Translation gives CASSLVQANYEQYV.

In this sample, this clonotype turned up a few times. The DNA of the CDR3 is TGTGCCAGCAGCTGGGAGGGTACCCACGAGCAGTACGTC. As protein: CASSWEGTHEQYV. The chain carries TRBV11-3 and TRBJ2-7; 7 positions agree with TRBD2. Germline trimming cut 4 bases from V and 5 bases from J; bases unmatched to any gene: 5. CDR1 is SGHNT, CDR2 YENEEA, per germline. The CDR3 length is 13 residues.

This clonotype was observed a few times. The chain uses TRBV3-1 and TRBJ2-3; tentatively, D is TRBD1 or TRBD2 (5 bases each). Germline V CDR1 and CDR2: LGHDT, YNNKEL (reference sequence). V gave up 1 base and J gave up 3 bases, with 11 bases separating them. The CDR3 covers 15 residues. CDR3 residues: CASSQVRGRTDTQYF. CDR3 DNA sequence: TGTGCCAGCAGCCAAGTTCGGGGCCGGACAGATACGCAGTATTTT.

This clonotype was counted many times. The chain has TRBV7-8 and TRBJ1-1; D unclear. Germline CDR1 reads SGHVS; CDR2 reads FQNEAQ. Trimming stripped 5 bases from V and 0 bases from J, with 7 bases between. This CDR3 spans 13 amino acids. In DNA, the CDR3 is TGTGCCAGCAGCACGGTACTGAACACTGAAGCTTTCTTT. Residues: CASSTVLNTEAFF. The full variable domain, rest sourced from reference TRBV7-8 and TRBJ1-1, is GAGVSQSPRYKVAKRGQDVALRCDPISGHVSLFWYQQALGQGPEFLTYFQNEAQLDKSGLPSDRFFAERPEGSVSTLKIQRTQQEDSAVYLCASSTVLNTEAFFGQGTRLTVV.

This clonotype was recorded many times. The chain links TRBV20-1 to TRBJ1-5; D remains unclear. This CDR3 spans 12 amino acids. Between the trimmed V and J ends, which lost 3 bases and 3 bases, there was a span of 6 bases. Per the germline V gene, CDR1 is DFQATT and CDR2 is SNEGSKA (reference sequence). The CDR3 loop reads CSASHINQPQHF. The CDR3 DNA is TGCAGTGCTAGTCACATCAATCAGCCCCAGCATTTT.

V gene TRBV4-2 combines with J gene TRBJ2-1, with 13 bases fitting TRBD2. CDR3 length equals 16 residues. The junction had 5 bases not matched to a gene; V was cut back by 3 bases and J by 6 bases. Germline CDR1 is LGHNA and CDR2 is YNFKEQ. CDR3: CASSHYGTSGTNEQFF. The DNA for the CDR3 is TGTGCCAGCAGCCATTACGGGACTAGCGGGACCAATGAGCAGTTCTTC.

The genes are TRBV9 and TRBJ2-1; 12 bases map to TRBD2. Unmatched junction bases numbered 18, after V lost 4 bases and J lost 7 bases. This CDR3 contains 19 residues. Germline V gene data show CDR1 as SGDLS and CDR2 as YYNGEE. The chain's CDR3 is CASSPRTSGTLWGYNEQFF. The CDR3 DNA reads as TGTGCCAGCAGCCCCCGGACTAGCGGGACTCTATGGGGATATAATGAGCAGTTCTTC.

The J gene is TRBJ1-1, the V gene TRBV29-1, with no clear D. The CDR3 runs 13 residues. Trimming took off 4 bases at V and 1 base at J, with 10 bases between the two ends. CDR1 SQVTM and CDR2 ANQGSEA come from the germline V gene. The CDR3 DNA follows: TGCAGCGTTGGCGCAGCTCCGAACACTGAAGCTTTCTTT. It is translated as CSVGAAPNTEAFF.

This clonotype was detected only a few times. The CDR3 loop is CASSKARANLYEQYF. In DNA, the CDR3 is TGTGCCAGCAGCAAAGCCCGTGCGAACCTCTACGAGCAGTACTTC. The chain links TRBV14 to TRBJ2-7; D unresolved. The V end lost 5 bases, the J end lost 3 bases, and 17 bases lay between the germline ends. Germline V lookup: CDR1 SGHDN, CDR2 FVKESK. The CDR3 spans 15 residues.

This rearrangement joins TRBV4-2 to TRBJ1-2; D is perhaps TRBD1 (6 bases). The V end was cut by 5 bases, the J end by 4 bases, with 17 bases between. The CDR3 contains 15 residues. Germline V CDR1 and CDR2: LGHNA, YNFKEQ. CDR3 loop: CASSKPGHPAYGYTF. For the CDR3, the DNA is TGTGCCAGCAGCAAGCCGGGACACCCTGCCTATGGCTACACCTTC.

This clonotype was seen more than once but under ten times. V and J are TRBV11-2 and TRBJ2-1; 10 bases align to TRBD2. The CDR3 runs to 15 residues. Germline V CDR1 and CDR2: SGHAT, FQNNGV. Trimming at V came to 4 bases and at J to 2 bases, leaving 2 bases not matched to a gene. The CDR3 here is CASSSLAGAYNEQFF. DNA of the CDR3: TGTGCCAGCAGCTCTCTAGCGGGGGCCTACAATGAGCAGTTCTTC.

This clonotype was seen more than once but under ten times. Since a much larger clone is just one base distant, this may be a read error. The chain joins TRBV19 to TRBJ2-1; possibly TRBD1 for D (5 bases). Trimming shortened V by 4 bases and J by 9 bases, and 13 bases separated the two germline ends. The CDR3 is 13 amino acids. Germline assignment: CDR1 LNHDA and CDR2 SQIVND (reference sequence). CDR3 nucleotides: TGTGCCAGTAGTAGAGCAGGGTGGGGTGAGCAGTTCTTC. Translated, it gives CASSRAGWGEQFF. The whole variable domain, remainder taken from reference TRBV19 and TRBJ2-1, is DGGITQSPKYLFRKEGQNVTLSCEQNLNHDAMYWYRQDPGQGLRLIYYSQIVNDFQKGDIAEGYSVSREKKESFPLTVTSAQKNPTAFYLCASSRAGWGEQFFGPGTRLTVL.

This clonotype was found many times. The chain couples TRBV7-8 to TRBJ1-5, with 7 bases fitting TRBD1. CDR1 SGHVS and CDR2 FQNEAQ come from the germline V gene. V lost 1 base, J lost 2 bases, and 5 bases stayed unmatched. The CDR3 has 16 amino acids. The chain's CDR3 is CASSLGAGTGNQPQHF. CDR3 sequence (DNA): TGTGCCAGCAGCTTAGGGGCCGGGACAGGCAATCAGCCCCAGCATTTT.

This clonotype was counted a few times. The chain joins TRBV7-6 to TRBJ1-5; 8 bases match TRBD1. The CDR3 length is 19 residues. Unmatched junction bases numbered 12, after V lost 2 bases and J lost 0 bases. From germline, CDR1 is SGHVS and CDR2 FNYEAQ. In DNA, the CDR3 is TGTGCCAGCAGCTTACCAGAAGGACAGGGTCCACATAGCAATCAGCCCCAGCATTTT. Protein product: CASSLPEGQGPHSNQPQHF. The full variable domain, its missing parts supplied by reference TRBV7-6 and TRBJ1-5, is GAGVSQSPRYKVTKRGQDVALRCDPISGHVSLYWYRQALGQGPEFLTYFNYEAQQDKSGLPNDRFSAERPEGSISTLTIQRTEQRDSAMYRCASSLPEGQGPHSNQPQHFGDGTRLSIL.

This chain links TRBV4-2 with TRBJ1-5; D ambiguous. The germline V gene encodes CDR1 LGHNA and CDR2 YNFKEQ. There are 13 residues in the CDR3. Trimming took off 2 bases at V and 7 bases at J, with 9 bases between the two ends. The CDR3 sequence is CASSQRVGQPQHF. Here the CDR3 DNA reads TGTGCCAGCAGCCAACGGGTAGGGCAGCCCCAGCATTTT.

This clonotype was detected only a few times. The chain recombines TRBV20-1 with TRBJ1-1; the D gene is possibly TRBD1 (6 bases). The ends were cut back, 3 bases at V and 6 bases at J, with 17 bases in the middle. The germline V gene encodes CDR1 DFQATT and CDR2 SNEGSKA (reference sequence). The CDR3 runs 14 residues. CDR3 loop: CSARTTGGTAEAFF. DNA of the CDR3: TGCAGTGCTAGGACGACAGGAGGAACGGCTGAAGCTTTCTTT.

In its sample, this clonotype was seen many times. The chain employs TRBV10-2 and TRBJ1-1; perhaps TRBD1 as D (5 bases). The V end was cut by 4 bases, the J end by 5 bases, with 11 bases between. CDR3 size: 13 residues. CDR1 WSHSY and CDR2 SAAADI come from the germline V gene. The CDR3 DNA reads TGCGCCAGCAGTGTAGGGGCGATGACTGAAGCTTTCTTT. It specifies CASSVGAMTEAFF.

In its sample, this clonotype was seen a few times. The CDR3 DNA is TGTGCCAGCGCAACACTAGCGGGAGAGTACTACGAGCAGTACGTC. This translates into CASATLAGEYYEQYV. This sequence joins TRBV6-5 and TRBJ2-7; 11 bases fit TRBD2. V shed 8 bases, J shed 3 bases, and the junction held 9 bases outside the gene matches. Per germline, CDR1 MNHEY and CDR2 SVGAGI. This CDR3 comprises 15 residues.

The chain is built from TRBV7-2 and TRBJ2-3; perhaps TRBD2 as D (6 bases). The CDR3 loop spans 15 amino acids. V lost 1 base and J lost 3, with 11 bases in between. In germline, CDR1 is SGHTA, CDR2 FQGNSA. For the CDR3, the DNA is TGTGCCAGCAGCTTAGTAGGTCTAGCGACAGATACGCAGTATTTT. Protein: CASSLVGLATDTQYF.

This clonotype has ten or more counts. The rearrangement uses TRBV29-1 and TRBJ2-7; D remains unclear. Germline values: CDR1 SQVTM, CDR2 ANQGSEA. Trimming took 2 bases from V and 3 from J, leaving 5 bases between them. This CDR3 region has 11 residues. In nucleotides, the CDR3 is TGCAGCGTTGAAACTGGCTACGAGCAGTACGTC. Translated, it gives CSVETGYEQYV.

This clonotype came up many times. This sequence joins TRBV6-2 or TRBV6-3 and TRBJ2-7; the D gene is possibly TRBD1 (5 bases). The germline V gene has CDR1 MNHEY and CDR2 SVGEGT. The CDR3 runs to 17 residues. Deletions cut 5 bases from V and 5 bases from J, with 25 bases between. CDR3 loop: CASSPLAGPHALDEQYV. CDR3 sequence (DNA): TGTGCCAGCAGTCCCCTGGCAGGGCCTCACGCCCTGGACGAGCAGTACGTC.

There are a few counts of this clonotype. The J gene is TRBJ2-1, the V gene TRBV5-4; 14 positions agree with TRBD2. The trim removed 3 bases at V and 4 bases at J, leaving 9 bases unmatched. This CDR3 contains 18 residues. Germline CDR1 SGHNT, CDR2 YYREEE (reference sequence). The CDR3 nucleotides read TGTGCCAGCAGCTCCGGGACTAGCGGGGGCCTTAGGTACAATGAGCAGTTCTTC. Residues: CASSSGTSGGLRYNEQFF. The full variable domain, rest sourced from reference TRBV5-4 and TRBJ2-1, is ETGVTQSPTHLIKTRGQQVTLRCSSQSGHNTVSWYQQALGQGPQFIFQYYREEENGRGNFPPRFSGLQFPNYSSELNVNALELDDSALYLCASSSGTSGGLRYNEQFFGPGTRLTVL.

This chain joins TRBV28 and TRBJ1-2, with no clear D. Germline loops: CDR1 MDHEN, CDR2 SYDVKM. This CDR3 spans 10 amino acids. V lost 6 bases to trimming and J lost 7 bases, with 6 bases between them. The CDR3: CASRQGGYTF. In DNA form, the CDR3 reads TGTGCCAGCAGGCAAGGTGGCTACACCTTC.

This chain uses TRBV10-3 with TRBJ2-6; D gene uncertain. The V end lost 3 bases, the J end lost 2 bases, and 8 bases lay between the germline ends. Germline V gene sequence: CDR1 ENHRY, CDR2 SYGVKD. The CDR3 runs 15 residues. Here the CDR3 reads CAISETSPGANVLTF. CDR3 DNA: TGTGCCATCAGTGAAACGTCCCCTGGGGCCAACGTCCTGACTTTC.

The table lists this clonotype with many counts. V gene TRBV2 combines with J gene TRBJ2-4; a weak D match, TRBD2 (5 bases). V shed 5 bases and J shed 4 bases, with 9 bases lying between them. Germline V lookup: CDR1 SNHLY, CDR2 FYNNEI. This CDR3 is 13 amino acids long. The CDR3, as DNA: TGTGCCAGCAGTACCCGGGAAAAAAACATTCAGTACTTC. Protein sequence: CASSTREKNIQYF.

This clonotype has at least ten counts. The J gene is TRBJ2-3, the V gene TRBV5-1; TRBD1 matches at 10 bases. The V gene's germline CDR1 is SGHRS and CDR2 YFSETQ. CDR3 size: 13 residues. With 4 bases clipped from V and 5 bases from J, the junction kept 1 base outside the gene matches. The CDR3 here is CASSRTGGDTQYF. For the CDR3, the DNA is TGCGCCAGCAGCAGGACAGGGGGAGATACGCAGTATTTT.

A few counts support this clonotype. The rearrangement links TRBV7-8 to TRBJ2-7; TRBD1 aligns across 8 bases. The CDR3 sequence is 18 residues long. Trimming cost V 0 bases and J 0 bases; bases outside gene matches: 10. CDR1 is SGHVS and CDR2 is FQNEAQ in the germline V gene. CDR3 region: CASSLASPGQGFSYEQYV. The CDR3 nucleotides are TGTGCCAGCAGCTTAGCGTCCCCCGGACAGGGTTTCTCCTACGAGCAGTACGTC.

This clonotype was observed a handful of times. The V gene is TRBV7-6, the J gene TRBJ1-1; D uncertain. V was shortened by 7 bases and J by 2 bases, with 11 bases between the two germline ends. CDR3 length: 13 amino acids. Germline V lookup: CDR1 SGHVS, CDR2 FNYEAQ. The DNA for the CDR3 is TGTGCCAGCATGCTCGGGGAAAACACTGAAGCTTTCTTT. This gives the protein CASMLGENTEAFF.